This paragraph covers one T cell receptor beta chain sequence. The data originate from a study of blood T cell repertoires in COVID-19. As for the study in general: COVID-19 samples from acute and convalescent phases originated in the United States, Italy and Spain. Sample material is recorded as cDNA or gDNA derived from T cells, B-cell-depleted T cells, or PBMCs.

Trimming pared 2 bases from V and 8 bases from J, leaving 15 bases between. The CDR3 is 14 residues long. CDR1 is LGHNT and CDR2 is FRNRAP in the germline V gene. Seattle-derived patients entered the study during active infection and were followed longitudinally. Methods used by the authors: Reference gene primer amplification in the assay estimated nucleated cell counts. Using immunoSEQ multiplex PCR, the repertoire was profiled, and TCRdb retains in-frame clones only, with some absent. V, J and clone size reflect that table, while D and trimming were determined from the DNA. The sample includes some 38,000 clones, around 80% of them seen just once.

The clonotype was recovered from a man aged 55 to 70 with COVID-19, enrolled during active disease. Sequencing used peripheral blood. The rearrangement joins TRBV12-5 to TRBJ1-2; D is unclear. CDR3 sequence: CASGLSYRDLGYTF. The CDR3 DNA reads TGTGCTAGTGGTTTGTCTTATCGGGATTTGGGCTACACCTTC.